The following is a T cell receptor (beta chain) sequence with its context. Its matching antigen is unknown. This sample was taken from a study of cytomegalovirus exposure and HLA in healthy donors. Notes on the study in general: Segments of the TCR beta V type were, in most cases, productive about 90% or about 30% of the time in an earlier analysis.

The CDR3 is 16 residues long. Trimming at V came to 4 bases and at J to 7 bases, leaving 13 bases not matched to a gene. Germline V gene lookup returns CDR1 SGDLS and CDR2 YYNGEE. The primer mix had 60 Vbeta and 13 Jbeta primers. TCRdb keeps only in-frame clones here, not all; method: immunoSEQ multiplex PCR. Of 150,000 to 200,000 clones in the sample, 60% to 85% were seen once. The chain joins TRBV9 to TRBJ1-2; 10 bases map to TRBD1. Source material: PBMCs. This TCR was recovered from a woman in her thirties or forties in good health and CMV-seropositive. The chain's CDR3 is CASSPAPGQGRGGYTF. The CDR3 DNA reads TGTGCCAGCAGCCCCGCTCCGGGACAGGGGCGAGGTGGCTACACCTTC.